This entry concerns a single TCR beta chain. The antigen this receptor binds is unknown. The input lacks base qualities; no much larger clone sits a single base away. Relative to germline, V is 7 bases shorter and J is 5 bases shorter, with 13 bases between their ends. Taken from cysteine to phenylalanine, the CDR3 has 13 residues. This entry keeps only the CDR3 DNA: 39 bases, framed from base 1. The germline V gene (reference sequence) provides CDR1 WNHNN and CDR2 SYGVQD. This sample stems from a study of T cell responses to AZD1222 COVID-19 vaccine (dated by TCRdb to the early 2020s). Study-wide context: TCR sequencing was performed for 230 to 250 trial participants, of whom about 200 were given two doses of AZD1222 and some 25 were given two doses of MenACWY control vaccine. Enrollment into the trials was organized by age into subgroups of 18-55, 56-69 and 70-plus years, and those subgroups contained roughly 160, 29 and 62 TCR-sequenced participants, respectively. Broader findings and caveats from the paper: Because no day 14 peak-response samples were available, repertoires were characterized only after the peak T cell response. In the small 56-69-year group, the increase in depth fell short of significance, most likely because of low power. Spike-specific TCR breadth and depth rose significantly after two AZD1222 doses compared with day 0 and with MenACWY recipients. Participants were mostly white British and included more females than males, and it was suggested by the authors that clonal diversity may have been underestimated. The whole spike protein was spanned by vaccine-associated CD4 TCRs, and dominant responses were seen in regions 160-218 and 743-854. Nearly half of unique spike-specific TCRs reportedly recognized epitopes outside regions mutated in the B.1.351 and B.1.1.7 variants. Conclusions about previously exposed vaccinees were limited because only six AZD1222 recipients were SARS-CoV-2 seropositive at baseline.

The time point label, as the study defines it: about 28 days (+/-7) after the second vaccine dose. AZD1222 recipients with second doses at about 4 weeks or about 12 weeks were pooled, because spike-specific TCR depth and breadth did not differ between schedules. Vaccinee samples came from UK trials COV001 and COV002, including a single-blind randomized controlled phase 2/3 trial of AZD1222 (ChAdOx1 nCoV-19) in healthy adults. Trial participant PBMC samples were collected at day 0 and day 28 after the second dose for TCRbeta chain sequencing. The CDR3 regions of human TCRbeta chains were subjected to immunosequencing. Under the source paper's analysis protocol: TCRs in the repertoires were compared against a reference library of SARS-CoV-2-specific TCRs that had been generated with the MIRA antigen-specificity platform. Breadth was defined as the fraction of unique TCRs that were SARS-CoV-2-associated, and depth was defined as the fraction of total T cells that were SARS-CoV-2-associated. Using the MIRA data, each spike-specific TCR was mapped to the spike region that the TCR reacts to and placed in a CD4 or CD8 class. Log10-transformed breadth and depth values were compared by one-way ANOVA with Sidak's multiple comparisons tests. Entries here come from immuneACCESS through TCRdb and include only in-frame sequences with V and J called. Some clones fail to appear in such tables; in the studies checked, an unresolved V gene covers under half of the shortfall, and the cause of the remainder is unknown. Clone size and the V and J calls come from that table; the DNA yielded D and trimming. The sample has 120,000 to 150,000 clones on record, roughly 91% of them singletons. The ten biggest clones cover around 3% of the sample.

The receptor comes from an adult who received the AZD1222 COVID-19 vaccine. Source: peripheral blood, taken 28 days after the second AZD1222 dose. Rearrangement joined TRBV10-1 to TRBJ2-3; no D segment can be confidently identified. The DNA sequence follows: TGCGCCAGCACCCCACCGGAAAAAGATACGCAGTATTTT. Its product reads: CASTPPEKDTQYF.